The T cell receptor (beta chain) under discussion was sequenced for a study of CD8 T cells in Susac syndrome. CDR1 MNHEY and CDR2 SMNVEV come from the germline V gene (reference sequence). V was shortened by 4 bases and J by 5 bases, with 15 bases between the two germline ends. The length of the CDR3 is 14 residues. As controls, healthy donors matched for age and sex were used. RNA totalling roughly 0.45 to 1 ug underwent reverse transcription with random hexamers. Amplification of the TCR beta CDR3 was carried out by immunoSEQ multiplex PCR, which spanned a total of 54 Vbeta and 13 Jbeta segments. TCRdb analysed the immunoSEQ multiplex PCR reads with MiXCR anew, one entry per CDR3 protein. The sample yields roughly 44,000 distinct CDR3 sequences, approximately 93% seen once.

The sequence derives from a human donor in good health. The sample taken for sequencing was CD8+ T cells from PBMCs. This chain connects TRBV27 to TRBJ2-7, with D perhaps matching TRBD2 (7 bases). Written as DNA, the CDR3 is TGTGCCAGCAGTTATGTTGGGGGGGGCCACGAGCAGTACTTC. It is translated as CASSYVGGGHEQYF.